This passage covers 4 T cell receptor beta chains from one sample sequenced in a study of control samples from healthy donors and cancer patients (dated by TCRdb to 2018 to 2021). Library preparation employed the immunoSEQ multiplex PCR assay. Here the immuneACCESS table is served through TCRdb, limited to in-frame sequences with V and J called. Missing clones are a known gap in these copies; in checked studies unresolved V genes cover under half, and the rest lacks a known reason. In all, the sample holds 150,000 to 200,000 clones, and 75% to 95% of those were seen once. The ten largest make up 2% of the sample. Sequencing was performed on blood. The receptors here all came from a woman aged 40 to 50 in good health.

The V call is TRBV5-4, the J call TRBJ2-3; maybe TRBD2 (6 bases). Germline V gives CDR1 SGHNT, CDR2 YYREEE (reference sequence). The ends were cut back, 9 bases at V and 3 bases at J, with 20 bases in the middle. The CDR3 covers 15 residues. DNA for the CDR3: TGTGCCACCACCTGGGGGAGCGGGCAAACAGATACGCAGTATTTT. Amino acids: CATTWGSGQTDTQYF.

J is TRBJ1-5 and V is TRBV14; D uncertain. The CDR3 totals 16 residues. V shed 2 bases and J shed 2 bases, with 13 bases lying between them. Germline loops: CDR1 SGHDN, CDR2 FVKESK. CDR3 coding DNA: TGTGCCAGCAGCCAACAACAACAACAGTGCAATCAGCCCCAGCATTTT. It is translated as CASSQQQQQCNQPQHF. The full variable domain, in which reference TRBV14 and TRBJ1-5 provide the parts outside the CDR3, is EAGVTQFPSHSVIEKGQTVTLRCDPISGHDNLYWYRRVMGKEIKFLLHFVKESKQDESGMPNNRFLAERTGGTYSTLKVQPAELEDSGVYFCASSQQQQQCNQPQHFGDGTRLSIL.

The chain has TRBV6-5 and TRBJ2-7, with D perhaps being TRBD1 or TRBD2 (5 bases each). The V gene lost 6 bases and the J gene lost 0 bases, with 15 bases spanning the gap. Germline V gene sequence: CDR1 MNHEY, CDR2 SVGAGI. This CDR3 is 15 amino acids long. In DNA form, the CDR3 reads TGTGCCAGCAGCTTACTAGGGGCCCTCTCCTACGAGCAGTACTTC. It translates to CASSLLGALSYEQYF.

V is TRBV6-4 and J is TRBJ1-3; tentatively, D is TRBD1 (6 bases). Trimming took off 5 bases at V and 0 bases at J, with 20 bases between the two ends. The CDR3 is made up of 18 amino acids. Germline CDR1 reads MRHNA; CDR2 reads SNTAGT. DNA for the CDR3: TGTGCCAGCAGTATGAGACGGGACATCTACAGCTCTGGAAACACCATATATTTT. Protein: CASSMRRDIYSSGNTIYF.